Listed below are T cell receptor beta chains from one sample, sequenced in a study of T cells in Graves' hyperthyroidism and ophthalmopathy. TCRdb re-derived calls from the multiplex PCR reads in MiXCR, one entry per CDR3 protein. This table holds approximately 330,000 distinct CDR3 sequences, 15% to 20% found once. Material for sequencing was blood. The receptors were gathered from a woman between 50 and 59 years old with Graves' hyperthyroidism. CDR3s include the opening cysteine and the closing phenylalanine or tryptophan. A D gene is named only where the DNA matches it firmly. Clone size is given for some rows only: seen once, a few or many times, or a class if the clone is expanded.

V: TRBV19; size: .; J: TRBJ2-1; length: 15; D: TRBD2; DNA: TGTGCCAGTAGGGATACTAGCGGGGGTTACAATGAGCAGTTCTTC; CDR3: CASRDTSGGYNEQFF
V: TRBV20-1; size: many; J: TRBJ2-3; length: 13; D: .; DNA: TGCAGTGCTAGAGATCCCCTGGGCAATACGCAGTATTTT; CDR3: CSARDPLGNTQYF
V: TRBV7-2; size: .; J: TRBJ1-5; length: 13; D: TRBD1; DNA: TGTGCCAGCAAGGGCAGGGGGCTACAGCCCCAGCATTTT; CDR3: CASKGRGLQPQHF
V: TRBV6-2/TRBV6-3; size: few; J: TRBJ2-7; length: 14; D: .; DNA: TGTGCCAGCAGGGACCGGGGGGCATCCTACGAGCAGTACTTC; CDR3: CASRDRGASYEQYF
V: TRBV5-1; size: many; J: TRBJ2-7; length: 15; D: TRBD2; DNA: TGCGCCAGCAGCTTGGGGGCTAGCGGCCCCTACGAGCAGTACTTC; CDR3: CASSLGASGPYEQYF
V: TRBV18; size: many; J: TRBJ2-1; length: 16; D: .; DNA: TGTGCCAGCTCACCACCCGCCAGTGACTCCTACAATGAGCAGTTCTTC; CDR3: CASSPPASDSYNEQFF
V: TRBV19; size: many; J: TRBJ1-1; length: 13; D: TRBD1; DNA: TGTGCCAGCAGAGGACAGGCAAACACTGAAGCTTTCTTT; CDR3: CASRGQANTEAFF
V: TRBV20-1; size: .; J: TRBJ1-1; length: 13; D: TRBD1; DNA: TGCAGTGCCAGAACAGGGGAGAGCACTGAAGCTTTCTTT; CDR3: CSARTGESTEAFF
V: TRBV6-1; size: .; J: TRBJ1-1; length: 13; D: .; DNA: TGTGCCAGCAGTCTACTGAGGGGCGCTGAAGCTTTCTTT; CDR3: CASSLLRGAEAFF
V: TRBV12-3/TRBV12-4; size: .; J: TRBJ2-3; length: 11; D: .; DNA: TGTGCCAGCACCCTCGGAGATACGCAGTATTTT; CDR3: CASTLGDTQYF
V: TRBV2; size: many; J: TRBJ1-5; length: 16; D: TRBD1; DNA: TGTGCCAGCAGTGTTAGGAGGACAGGGGAAGGTCAGCCCCAGCATTTT; CDR3: CASSVRRTGEGQPQHF
V: TRBV28; size: many; J: TRBJ2-7; length: 11; D: .; DNA: TGTGCCAGTGGCAGCTCCTACGAGCAGTACTTC; CDR3: CASGSSYEQYF
V: TRBV2; size: .; J: TRBJ2-7; length: 16; D: TRBD2; DNA: TGTGCCAGCAGTGAAATGGGACTAGCGGGGCCTTACGGGCAGTACTTC; CDR3: CASSEMGLAGPYGQYF
V: TRBV28; size: many; J: TRBJ2-7; length: 11; D: .; DNA: TGTGCCAGCGGGATCCCCTACGAGCAGTACTTC; CDR3: CASGIPYEQYF
V: TRBV15; size: few; J: TRBJ2-5; length: 16; D: TRBD2; DNA: TGTGCCACCAGCACCCCCCTAGCGGGGCTACAAGAGACCCAGTACTTC; CDR3: CATSTPLAGLQETQYF
V: TRBV27; size: .; J: TRBJ1-1; length: 13; D: .; DNA: TGTGCTACGAGCCTTTTGGTGAACACTGAAGCTTTCTTT; CDR3: CATSLLVNTEAFF
V: TRBV5-1; size: many; J: TRBJ2-1; length: 15; D: .; DNA: TGCGCCAGCTCTCGGGGAGCAAGCTCCTACAATGAGCAGTTCTTC; CDR3: CASSRGASSYNEQFF
V: TRBV3-1; size: many; J: TRBJ1-1; length: 13; D: .; DNA: TGTGCCAGCAGCCAAGGGGAAACCACTGAAGCTTTCTTT; CDR3: CASSQGETTEAFF
V: TRBV29-1; size: many; J: TRBJ2-3; length: 16; D: TRBD1; DNA: TGCAGCGTGGAAGGACAGGCCACCGATGTTCCAGATACGCAGTATTTT; CDR3: CSVEGQATDVPDTQYF
V: TRBV4-1; size: many; J: TRBJ2-7; length: 15; D: .; DNA: TGCGCCAGCAGTCCCGGGACATTGGACCTCTACGAGCAGTACTTC; CDR3: CASSPGTLDLYEQYF
V: TRBV20-1; size: .; J: TRBJ1-2; length: 14; D: TRBD1; DNA: TGCAGTGCTCCAACCGGGACAGAGAACTATGGCTACACCTTC; CDR3: CSAPTGTENYGYTF
V: TRBV5-1; size: many; J: TRBJ2-3; length: 16; D: .; DNA: TGCGCCAGCAGCGTGGCCGTCGGGACTAGCACAGATACGCAGTATTTT; CDR3: CASSVAVGTSTDTQYF
V: TRBV18; size: many; J: TRBJ1-4; length: 14; D: .; DNA: TGTGCCAGCTCTTTCGGCGGCGCCGGTGAAAAACTGTTTTTT; CDR3: CASSFGGAGEKLFF
V: TRBV20-1; size: few; J: TRBJ1-5; length: 13; D: .; DNA: TGCAGTGCTACCCGGACCAGCAATCAGCCCCAGCATTTT; CDR3: CSATRTSNQPQHF
V: TRBV5-1; size: many; J: TRBJ1-5; length: 14; D: .; DNA: TGCGCCAGCAGCTTGGCCGGGGATGGTCAGCCCCAGCATTTT; CDR3: CASSLAGDGQPQHF
V: TRBV3-1; size: few; J: TRBJ2-4; length: 17; D: .; DNA: TGTGCCAGCAGCCCCCCGAAGACAGTTAAAGCCAAAAACATTCAGTACTTC; CDR3: CASSPPKTVKAKNIQYF
V: TRBV7-3; size: many; J: TRBJ2-1; length: 15; D: TRBD1; DNA: TGTGCCAGCAGCCGACAGGGGGTGTCCTACAATGAGCAGTTCTTC; CDR3: CASSRQGVSYNEQFF
V: TRBV27; size: many; J: TRBJ1-5; length: 16; D: TRBD1; DNA: TGTGCCAGCAGTTCGGGACAGGTAGCAGGGAATCAGCCCCAGCATTTT; CDR3: CASSSGQVAGNQPQHF
V: TRBV29-1; size: .; J: TRBJ2-1; length: 16; D: .; DNA: TGCAGCGTTGAGGATACTCTTGGGAGTTCCTACAATGAGCAGTTCTTC; CDR3: CSVEDTLGSSYNEQFF
V: TRBV29-1; size: .; J: TRBJ1-1; length: 13; D: .; DNA: TGCAGCGTTGAACCTACAGCGGACACTGAAGCTTTCTTT; CDR3: CSVEPTADTEAFF
V: TRBV7-9; size: few; J: TRBJ2-1; length: 16; D: .; DNA: TGTGCCAGCAGCTTAGAGAGCCCGGACGCCGAATCTGAGCAGTTCTTC; CDR3: CASSLESPDAESEQFF
V: TRBV20-1; size: many; J: TRBJ2-3; length: 12; D: TRBD2; DNA: TGCAGTGCTAGCGGGGGGATAGATACGCAGTATTTT; CDR3: CSASGGIDTQYF
V: TRBV2; size: many; J: TRBJ1-2; length: 14; D: TRBD1; DNA: TGTGCCAGCCTCTGGGACAGGGGATTCTATGGCTACACCTTC; CDR3: CASLWDRGFYGYTF
V: TRBV3-1; size: many; J: TRBJ1-1; length: 13; D: .; DNA: TGTGCCAGCAGCCAAGCTTGGGGGGCGGCAGCTTTCTTT; CDR3: CASSQAWGAAAFF
V: TRBV12-3/TRBV12-4; size: many; J: TRBJ1-5; length: 19; D: TRBD1; DNA: TGTGCCAGCAGCAAGAGTACAGGGGGCGTTTCTACGAGCAATCAGCCCCAGCATTTT; CDR3: CASSKSTGGVSTSNQPQHF
V: TRBV29-1; size: many; J: TRBJ1-5; length: 13; D: TRBD1; DNA: TGCAGCGTTCTACAGGGGAACAATCAGCCCCAGCATTTT; CDR3: CSVLQGNNQPQHF
V: TRBV28; size: .; J: TRBJ1-1; length: 13; D: .; DNA: TGTGCCAGCAGTAGAGGAGCCAACACTGAAGCTTTCTTT; CDR3: CASSRGANTEAFF
V: TRBV6-2/TRBV6-3; size: .; J: TRBJ1-5; length: 13; D: TRBD1; DNA: TGTGCCAGCTCAGGGGGAGTCCGGCAGCCCCAGCATTTT; CDR3: CASSGGVRQPQHF
V: TRBV28; size: .; J: TRBJ1-1; length: 17; D: TRBD1; DNA: TGTGCCAGCAGTCGAGGACAGGGGGCTCCGATGAACACTGAAGCTTTCTTT; CDR3: CASSRGQGAPMNTEAFF
V: TRBV6-1; size: few; J: TRBJ1-1; length: 13; D: .; DNA: TGTGCCAGCAGTCCAGCACAGGACCCCACCGCTTTCTTT; CDR3: CASSPAQDPTAFF
V: TRBV2; size: many; J: TRBJ1-5; length: 14; D: .; DNA: TGTGCCAGCAGTGAATCAGGTGGCAATCAGCCCCAGCATTTT; CDR3: CASSESGGNQPQHF
V: TRBV9; size: .; J: TRBJ1-3; length: 17; D: TRBD1; DNA: TGTGCCAGCGGCCAGTCCCGGGACAGCGATTCTGGAAACACCATATATTTT; CDR3: CASGQSRDSDSGNTIYF
V: TRBV10-3; size: few; J: TRBJ2-4; length: 16; D: .; DNA: TGTGCCATCAGTGATGTACAGGGCGGAACCAAAAACATTCAGTACTTC; CDR3: CAISDVQGGTKNIQYF
V: TRBV4-2; size: .; J: TRBJ2-3; length: 16; D: TRBD2; DNA: TGTGCCAGCAGCCAAGAGCCAAGCGGGGGAGGGGATACGCAGTATTTT; CDR3: CASSQEPSGGGDTQYF
V: TRBV27; size: .; J: TRBJ2-1; length: 15; D: TRBD2; DNA: TGTGCCAGCAGTCGAAGCGGGAGGGCCTCGGATGAGCAGTTCTTC; CDR3: CASSRSGRASDEQFF
V: TRBV7-9; size: .; J: TRBJ1-1; length: 16; D: TRBD1; DNA: TGTGCCAGCAGCCCAACCGCAGGGGGCACTCTTTCTGAAGCTTTCTTT; CDR3: CASSPTAGGTLSEAFF
V: TRBV20-1; size: .; J: TRBJ1-1; length: 14; D: .; DNA: TGCAGTGCTATCCCTAGGCACGCTAACACTGAAGCTTTCTTT; CDR3: CSAIPRHANTEAFF
V: TRBV15; size: .; J: TRBJ2-7; length: 14; D: .; DNA: TGTGCCACCAGGTGGGGCCAGGGCCTCGGAGAGCAGTACTTC; CDR3: CATRWGQGLGEQYF
V: TRBV15; size: few; J: TRBJ2-3; length: 13; D: .; DNA: TGTGCCACCAGCAGAGGGGCGACAGATACGCAGTATTTT; CDR3: CATSRGATDTQYF
V: TRBV5-1; size: .; J: TRBJ1-2; length: 13; D: .; DNA: TGCGTCAGCAGCTTGGAGGGTGACTATGGCTACACCTTC; CDR3: CVSSLEGDYGYTF
V: TRBV6-2/TRBV6-3; size: .; J: TRBJ2-2; length: 14; D: TRBD1; DNA: TGTGCCAGCAGTGGACAGGGAAACACCGGGGAGCTGGTTTTT; CDR3: CASSGQGNTGELVF
V: TRBV30; size: .; J: TRBJ2-1; length: 15; D: .; DNA: TGTGCCTGGAGTGTACAGGGAGCCTATTACAATGAGCAGTTCTTC; CDR3: CAWSVQGAYYNEQFF
V: TRBV19; size: few; J: TRBJ1-1; length: 17; D: .; DNA: TGTGCCAGTAGTATGAGAGGGGGGGGACTGCGGAACACTGAAGCTTTCTTT; CDR3: CASSMRGGGLRNTEAFF
V: TRBV2; size: many; J: TRBJ1-1; length: 14; D: .; DNA: TGTGCCAGCAGTGAGGCGATCATGAACACTGAAGCTTTCTTT; CDR3: CASSEAIMNTEAFF
V: TRBV6-1; size: few; J: TRBJ2-2; length: 13; D: .; DNA: TGTGCCAGCAGCTTGGAGGCCACCGGGGAGCTGTTTTTT; CDR3: CASSLEATGELFF